Listed here are 21 T cell receptor beta chains from one sample, sequenced in a study (dated by TCRdb to 2014 to 2015). The protocol used for the library was 5' RACE. The sample was run on an Illumina MiSeq. TCRdb redid the processing of the public reads, applying fastp at Q25 and MiXCR, and retained in-frame beta chains. CDR3 protein sequences are deduplicated, and each keeps its most common genes and DNA. For this sample there are roughly 42,000 distinct CDR3 sequences; 20% to 25% appear just once. Of the sample, 4% falls within the top ten clones. CD4+CD25+CD127-/low cells were isolated as Tregs. Input material: Tregs sorted from blood. Source of these receptors: a female donor with breast cancer.

Many counts were recorded for this clonotype. J is TRBJ2-2 and V is TRBV15; perhaps TRBD2 as D (5 bases). CDR1 and CDR2 from the germline V gene are LNHNV and YYDKDF (reference sequence). V lost 5 bases to trimming and J lost 3 bases, with 13 bases between them. The CDR3 consists of 15 residues. The CDR3 here is CATSRGSGYTGELFF. For the CDR3, the DNA is TGTGCCACCAGCCGCGGGTCGGGCTACACCGGGGAGCTGTTTTTT.

This clonotype was seen more than once but under ten times. This sequence joins TRBV2 and TRBJ1-1; TRBD1 is a possible D gene (5 bases). This CDR3 contains 15 residues. V shed 4 bases and J shed 3 bases, with 15 bases lying between them. In germline, CDR1 is SNHLY, CDR2 FYNNEI. This CDR3 reads CASSARRPGDTEAFF. For the CDR3, the DNA is TGTGCCAGCAGTGCCCGGCGGCCGGGGGACACTGAAGCTTTCTTT.

This clonotype was detected a few times. The rearrangement uses TRBV4-1 and TRBJ2-7; weak D call: TRBD2 (6 bases). The V gene's germline CDR1 is MGHRA and CDR2 YSYEKL. Between the trimmed V and J ends, which lost 1 base and 5 bases, there was a span of 12 bases. CDR3 length: 14 amino acids. In DNA, the CDR3 is TGCGCCAGCAGCCAAGTTGAAAGGGAGGACGAGCAGTACTTC. Translated: CASSQVEREDEQYF.

The sample holds a few counts of this clonotype. The J gene is TRBJ1-5, the V gene TRBV27, with D maybe TRBD1 (5 bases). The CDR3 consists of 14 residues. Trimming took 5 bases from V and 1 from J, leaving 9 bases between them. The V gene's germline CDR1 is MNHEY and CDR2 SMNVEV (reference sequence). CDR3 nucleotide sequence: TGTGCCAGCAGTATCCCAGGGAGCAATCAGCCCCAGCATTTT. Its translation is CASSIPGSNQPQHF.

This clonotype was seen at least ten times. This chain connects TRBV7-9 to TRBJ2-3; 11 nucleotides agree with TRBD2. V lost 4 bases, J lost 0 bases, and 3 bases stayed unmatched. Germline V CDR1 and CDR2: SEHNR, FQNEAQ (reference sequence). The CDR3 has 16 residues. CDR3 region: CASSSLAGGSTDTQYF. The CDR3 DNA reads as TGTGCCAGCAGCTCGTTAGCGGGAGGGAGCACAGATACGCAGTATTTT.

A word on this clonotype: One junction end disagrees with the germline gene, perhaps due to a read error. V and J are TRBV28 and TRBJ1-2, with D unclear. Germline CDR1 reads MDHEN; CDR2 reads SYDVKM. CDR3 length equals 11 residues. CDR3 sequence reads: CASSFNHGYTF. In nucleotides, the CDR3 is TGTGCCAGCAGTTTTAACCATGGCTACACCTTC.

For this clonotype: Being one base from a much bigger clone, this may be a read error. The chain combines TRBV24-1 with TRBJ1-5, with TRBD1 matching over 11 bases. Germline loops: CDR1 KGHDR, CDR2 SFDVKD. Losses at the gene ends were 7 bases for V and 1 base for J; bases not matched to a gene: 14. There are 19 residues in the CDR3. CDR3 DNA sequence: TGTGCCACCAGGCACCCCAGGACAGGGGGCGTCTGGAGCAATCAGCCCCAGCATTTT. It is translated as CATRHPRTGGVWSNQPQHF.

This clonotype was observed a few times. The CDR3 sequence is CARTGTANTEAFF. CDR3 nucleotides: TGTGCCAGGACTGGGACAGCGAACACTGAAGCTTTCTTT. This rearrangement joins TRBV19 to TRBJ1-1, with 7 bases fitting TRBD1. The CDR3 sequence is 13 residues long. The germline gives CDR1 LNHDA, CDR2 SQIVND (reference sequence). With V trimmed by 9 bases and J by 1 base, 5 bases remained unmatched.

This clonotype was detected only a few times. V and J are TRBV12-3 or TRBV12-4 and TRBJ2-2; no firm D call. The CDR3 has 14 residues. The V end lost 5 bases, the J end lost 6 bases, and 13 bases lay between the germline ends. The CDR3 region is CASSRSARAGELFF. The CDR3 DNA sequence: TGTGCCAGCAGTCGAAGTGCTCGGGCCGGGGAGCTGTTTTTT.

This clonotype was recorded many times. The chain is built from TRBV5-1 and TRBJ2-7; D might be TRBD2 (5 bases). V lost 1 base and J lost 5, with 7 bases in between. This CDR3 contains 12 residues. Germline V lookup: CDR1 SGHRS, CDR2 YFSETQ. CDR3 DNA: TGCGCCAGCAGCTTGCTCGGGGACGAGCAGTACTTC. Its protein product is CASSLLGDEQYF.

Worth noting for this clonotype: This CDR3 is missing its conserved last phenylalanine or tryptophan, likely due to a read error. The chain is built from TRBV6-1 and TRBJ2-7, with D perhaps given as TRBD1 or TRBD2 (7 bases each). Germline V gene data show CDR1 as MNHNS and CDR2 as SASEGT. V shed 6 bases and J shed 5 bases, with 17 bases lying between them. There are 14 residues in the CDR3. The CDR3 nucleotides read TGTGCCAGCAGGGGGTGGGAGGGGGCCAACGAGCAGTACTCC. Translated: CASRGWEGANEQYS.

This sequence joins TRBV28 and TRBJ2-3, with 13 bases lining up with TRBD2. V was clipped by 5 bases and J by 6 bases; unmatched bases: 5. Looked up from germline, CDR1 is MDHEN and CDR2 is SYDVKM. This CDR3 region has 15 residues. CDR3 sequence reads: CASSPGLAGVDTQYF. The DNA of the CDR3 is TGTGCCAGCAGTCCCGGACTAGCGGGAGTTGATACGCAGTATTTT.

Only one count was recorded for this clonotype. A clone one base away is much larger, so this may be a read error. This chain connects TRBV7-6 to TRBJ1-3; D remains ambiguous. The CDR3 has 14 residues. The germline gives CDR1 SGHVS, CDR2 FNYEAQ. The CDR3 protein is CTSSSVSSGNTIYF. CDR3 DNA sequence: TGTACCAGCAGCTCCGTTTCCTCTGGAAACACCATATATTTT.

This clonotype has a count of ten or more. The chain uses TRBV20-1 and TRBJ2-1, with 10 nucleotides matching TRBD2. The V segment lost 6 bases and the J segment 5 bases; nucleotides outside the gene matches: 10. Looked up from germline, CDR1 is DFQATT and CDR2 is SNEGSKA (reference sequence). This CDR3 is 15 amino acids long. CDR3 coding DNA: TGCAGTGCCCCCTTTGGACTAGCGGACCACAATGAGCAGTTCTTC. Residues: CSAPFGLADHNEQFF.

By proportion, this clonotype is large (0.1 to 1%). This sequence joins TRBV9 and TRBJ2-2, with D tentatively TRBD2 (5 bases). Germline V gene sequence: CDR1 SGDLS, CDR2 YYNGEE. The ends were cut back, 7 bases at V and 7 bases at J, with 11 bases in the middle. The CDR3 consists of 12 residues. CDR3 in DNA: TGTGCCAGCGGGAGTTCTAACGGGGAGCTGTTTTTT. As protein: CASGSSNGELFF.

This clonotype was observed many times. This chain links TRBV27 with TRBJ2-1; TRBD2 matches at 7 bases. CDR1 and CDR2 from the germline V gene are MNHEY and SMNVEV (reference sequence). The junction had 6 bases not matched to a gene; V was cut back by 6 bases and J by 4 bases. CDR3 length equals 14 residues. CDR3 sequence (DNA): TGTGCCAGCAGGGGGAGGGCGGGGTACAATGAGCAGTTCTTC. Amino acid sequence: CASRGRAGYNEQFF.

This clonotype was detected only once. A much bigger clone sits one base away, suggesting this may be a read error. This chain connects TRBV7-8 to TRBJ2-7, with D hard to call. The germline CDR1 and CDR2 sequences are SGHVS and FQNEAQ. This CDR3 is 16 amino acids long. V dropped 3 bases and J dropped 3 bases, with 18 bases sitting between them. CDR3 in amino acids: CASSFSATKSVYEQYF. CDR3 in DNA: TGTGCCAGCAGCTTCTCGGCCACGAAAAGCGTCTACGAGCAGTACTTC.

This clonotype has ten or more counts. The chain links TRBV24-1 to TRBJ2-7, with 9 bases matching TRBD1. This CDR3 region has 15 residues. V gave up 3 bases and J gave up 2 bases; unmatched junction bases: 4. Germline V gene lookup returns CDR1 KGHDR and CDR2 SFDVKD. The CDR3 nucleotides read TGTGCCACCAGTGATCCCGGGACAGGGACCTACGAGCAGTACTTC. It is translated as CATSDPGTGTYEQYF.

The rearrangement uses TRBV2 and TRBJ2-7, with 12 bases identical to TRBD2. V was clipped by 6 bases and J by 2 bases; unmatched bases: 8. The CDR3 is made up of 16 amino acids. Per germline, CDR1 SNHLY and CDR2 FYNNEI. The CDR3 loop is CASRPPGLAGTYEQYF. CDR3 nucleotide sequence: TGTGCCAGCAGACCGCCTGGACTAGCGGGAACCTACGAGCAGTACTTC.

The chain combines TRBV12-3 or TRBV12-4 with TRBJ1-4, with D unresolved. This CDR3 is 12 amino acids long. V was cut by 3 bases and J by 14 bases, with 13 bases left in between. This chain's CDR3 is CASSFSGIELFF. The CDR3 bases are TGTGCCAGCAGTTTTTCGGGTATCGAGCTGTTTTTT.

A few counts support this clonotype. This sequence joins TRBV20-1 and TRBJ2-7; the match to TRBD2 covers 15 bases. Germline loops: CDR1 DFQATT, CDR2 SNEGSKA (reference sequence). V lost 6 bases to trimming and J lost 2 bases; unmatched junction nucleotides: 14. The CDR3 extends over 18 amino acids. DNA for the CDR3: TGCAGTGCCAAGGAAGCGGGACTAGCGGGAGGTTCGGCCTACGAGCAGTACTTC. Residues: CSAKEAGLAGGSAYEQYF.